These 9 T cell receptor beta chains were sequenced from one sample in a study of OX40 agonist ivuxolimab in advanced cancers. The repertoire was sequenced with immunoSEQ multiplex PCR; TCRdb's copy has only in-frame clones and lacks some. The data show approximately 90,000 clones, approximately 90% seen once. The sample consisted of CD4+ or CD8+ T cells sorted from blood, taken in a trial of the OX40 agonist ivuxolimab. Every receptor here comes from an adult with an advanced solid tumor such as melanoma, head and neck, liver or kidney cancer.

The gene calls are TRBV6-5 and TRBJ2-5; 7 bases are a match to TRBD1. With 6 bases clipped from V and 5 bases from J, the junction kept 3 bases outside the gene matches. The CDR3 loop spans 12 amino acids. Germline V gives CDR1 MNHEY, CDR2 SVGAGI. This CDR3 is CASRGTAETQYF. The CDR3 coding sequence is TGTGCCAGCAGGGGGACAGCGGAGACCCAGTACTTC.

This clone was counted once. The rearrangement joins TRBV9 to TRBJ2-3, with a tentative D call TRBD1 (5 bases). The length of the CDR3 is 16 residues. V was pared by 1 base and J by 0 bases, with 12 bases between. The germline V gene has CDR1 SGDLS and CDR2 YYNGEE. CDR3 bases: TGTGCCAGCAGCGTACTTGGGGCTACTAGCACAGATACGCAGTATTTT. This codes for CASSVLGATSTDTQYF.

The chain combines TRBV6-5 with TRBJ2-2; perhaps TRBD2 as D (5 bases). This CDR3 contains 15 residues. CDR1 MNHEY and CDR2 SVGAGI come from the germline V gene. Trimming stripped 2 bases from V and 0 bases from J, with 7 bases between. CDR3 nucleotides: TGTGCCAGCAGTTACCGGGGTGCGAACACCGGGGAGCTGTTTTTT. Amino acids: CASSYRGANTGELFF.

The V call is TRBV11-2, the J call TRBJ1-4; D is undetermined. CDR1 and CDR2 from the germline V gene are SGHAT and FQNNGV. V lost 2 bases to trimming and J lost 2 bases, with 6 bases between them. The CDR3 has 14 residues. The CDR3 coding sequence is TGTGCCAGCAGCTTAAGCCTTACTAATGAAAAACTGTTTTTT. Its protein is CASSLSLTNEKLFF.

The genes are TRBV19 and TRBJ1-1; the match to TRBD1 covers 7 bases. The CDR3 is 16 amino acids. V lost 4 bases and J lost 1; bases outside the gene matches: 9. CDR1 is LNHDA, CDR2 SQIVND, per germline (reference sequence). DNA for the CDR3: TGTGCCAGTAGTACCATCGCAAACAGGGGGAACACTGAAGCTTTCTTT. As protein: CASSTIANRGNTEAFF.

The chain employs TRBV6-1 and TRBJ1-2; 9 positions agree with TRBD1. Trimming cost V 4 bases and J 4 bases; bases outside gene matches: 7. The germline V gene has CDR1 MNHNS and CDR2 SASEGT. The CDR3 runs to 15 residues. This chain's CDR3 is CASSGGDRAIYGYTF. Here the CDR3 DNA reads TGTGCCAGCAGTGGGGGGGACAGGGCAATCTATGGCTACACCTTC.

The chain links TRBV11-3 to TRBJ1-1; TRBD1 aligns across 10 bases. Germline lookup yields CDR1 SGHNT and CDR2 YENEEA. This CDR3 is 13 amino acids long. V shed 6 bases, J shed 5 bases, and the junction held 3 bases outside the gene matches. CDR3 coding DNA: TGTGCCAGCAGTTGGACAGGGGGGACTGAAGCTTTCTTT. Translating gives CASSWTGGTEAFF.

The chain has TRBV7-8 and TRBJ1-1, with 8 positions matching TRBD1. Germline CDR1 SGHVS, CDR2 FQNEAQ. J lost 0 bases, V lost 5 bases, and 14 bases had no gene match. There are 18 residues in the CDR3. CDR3 nucleotides: TGTGCCAGCAGCCCCTGGGACAGGTTGGAAACCTTGAACACTGAAGCTTTCTTT. Amino acids: CASSPWDRLETLNTEAFF. Combining the CDR3 with reference TRBV7-8 and TRBJ1-1 gives the whole variable domain GAGVSQSPRYKVAKRGQDVALRCDPISGHVSLFWYQQALGQGPEFLTYFQNEAQLDKSGLPSDRFFAERPEGSVSTLKIQRTQQEDSAVYLCASSPWDRLETLNTEAFFGQGTRLTVV.

J is TRBJ1-2 and V is TRBV30; D is possibly TRBD1 (5 bases). Germline CDR1 and CDR2: GTSNPN and SVGIG (reference sequence). CDR3 length equals 13 residues. The V and J ends lost 2 bases and 2 bases respectively, with 9 bases between them. The CDR3 here is CAWSPTENYGYTF. In DNA, the CDR3 is TGTGCCTGGAGTCCGACAGAGAACTATGGCTACACCTTC.